Shown below are 32 T cell receptor beta chains from a single sample sequenced in a study of cytomegalovirus exposure and HLA in healthy donors. Researchers ran the PCR with 60 Vbeta and 13 Jbeta primers. TCRdb keeps only in-frame clones here, not all; method: immunoSEQ multiplex PCR. This sample has around 110,000 clones, with about 79% found just once. The sample consisted of PBMCs. Receptors were obtained from a man in his thirties or forties in good health and CMV-seropositive.

The CDR3 DNA follows: TGTGCCAGCAGTTACCGAGCAGACAGGGCTCAGCCCCAGCATTTT. Its translation: CASSYRADRAQPQHF. The chain employs TRBV6-6 and TRBJ1-5, with 7 bases matching TRBD1. The CDR3 is made up of 15 amino acids. V was clipped by 2 bases and J by 6 bases; unmatched bases: 7. CDR1 and CDR2 from the germline V gene are MNHNY and SVGAGI (reference sequence).

In regard to this clone: One end of the junction is discordant with germline, which a read error may explain. The V call is TRBV7-7, the J call TRBJ1-4, with D possibly being TRBD1 (6 bases). The germline CDR1 and CDR2 sequences are SSHAT and FNYEAQ (reference sequence). The length of the CDR3 is 14 residues. CDR3 DNA: TGTGCTAGCAGCTCAGGGGCCGGGAATGAAAAACTGTTTTTT. Translated, it gives CASSSGAGNEKLFF.

The gene calls are TRBV4-2 and TRBJ2-7; D possibly corresponds to TRBD1 (5 bases). The CDR3 is 17 residues long. Germline CDR1 and CDR2: LGHNA and YNFKEQ. V gave up 4 bases and J gave up 2 bases, with 21 bases separating them. The CDR3 protein is CASSLQVAPEGAYEQYF. Written as DNA, the CDR3 is TGTGCCAGCAGCCTTCAAGTGGCTCCGGAAGGGGCCTACGAGCAGTACTTC.

Comment on this clone: The junction departs from germline at one end; a sequencing error may be responsible. V usage is TRBV18 and J usage is TRBJ2-6; D possibly corresponds to TRBD1 (5 bases). Germline V gives CDR1 KGHSH, CDR2 LQKENI. The CDR3 runs 14 residues. For the CDR3, the DNA is TGTGCCAGCTCCGCAGGCTCTGGGGCCAACGGCCTGACTTTC. This translates into CASSAGSGANGLTF.

V gene TRBV11-2 combines with J gene TRBJ2-5; TRBD2 matches at 8 bases. This CDR3 spans 14 amino acids. The germline V gene encodes CDR1 SGHAT and CDR2 FQNNGV. J was trimmed by 4 bases and V by 5 bases; bases with no gene match: 6. The CDR3 DNA follows: TGTGCCAGCAGCATACGGACTAGCCGAGAGACCCAGTACTTC. Encoded protein: CASSIRTSRETQYF.

V gene TRBV6-6 combines with J gene TRBJ1-5; 7 bases match TRBD1. Per the germline V gene, CDR1 is MNHNY and CDR2 is SVGAGI (reference sequence). The CDR3 is 14 residues long. The V segment lost 2 bases and the J segment 4 bases; nucleotides outside the gene matches: 2. DNA for the CDR3: TGTGCCAGCAGTTACGCGACAGGGAATCAGCCCCAGCATTTT. Translation gives CASSYATGNQPQHF.

The rearrangement uses TRBV6-5 and TRBJ2-7; D remains unclear. CDR1 MNHEY and CDR2 SVGAGI come from the germline V gene. Deletions cut 4 bases from V and 1 base from J, with 5 bases between. There are 12 residues in the CDR3. The DNA for the CDR3 is TGTGCCAGCAGTTCTACGTCCTACGAGCAGTACTTC. It encodes CASSSTSYEQYF.

V gene TRBV19 combines with J gene TRBJ2-7; D is possibly TRBD2 (6 bases). This CDR3 is 16 amino acids long. Germline lookup yields CDR1 LNHDA and CDR2 SQIVND (reference sequence). Trimming took off 3 bases at V and 2 bases at J, with 17 bases between the two ends. CDR3 residues: CASSIIAGGRPYEQYF. CDR3 nucleotides: TGTGCCAGTAGTATCATCGCCGGAGGGCGACCCTACGAGCAGTACTTC. The variable domain in full, with the rest retrieved from reference TRBV19 and TRBJ2-7, is DGGITQSPKYLFRKEGQNVTLSCEQNLNHDAMYWYRQDPGQGLRLIYYSQIVNDFQKGDIAEGYSVSREKKESFPLTVTSAQKNPTAFYLCASSIIAGGRPYEQYFGPGTRLTVT.

The chain couples TRBV28 to TRBJ2-1, with 12 nucleotides matching TRBD2. Germline V CDR1 and CDR2: MDHEN, SYDVKM. There are 17 residues in the CDR3. V shed 2 bases, J shed 7 bases, and the junction held 9 bases outside the gene matches. The CDR3 nucleotides are TGTGCCAGCAGTTTACCCCCTAGCGGGAGGGCCATTAATGAGCAGTTCTTC. Protein product: CASSLPPSGRAINEQFF.

The rearrangement uses TRBV9 and TRBJ2-2, with 8 positions matching TRBD1. The ends lost 3 bases at V and 4 bases at J; junction bases unmatched: 5. Germline-derived CDR1 and CDR2 are SGDLS and YYNGEE. This CDR3 is 15 amino acids long. The CDR3: CASSERTGSTGELFF. As DNA, the CDR3 is TGTGCCAGCAGCGAGCGGACAGGGAGCACCGGGGAGCTGTTTTTT.

This clone was counted between two and nine times. Here the CDR3 DNA reads TGTGCCAGCAGCTCGGCGGGCGGGACCTATGGCTACACCTTC. It yields the protein CASSSAGGTYGYTF. The chain joins TRBV5-4 to TRBJ1-2, with a possible D match to TRBD1 (5 bases). The V and J ends lost 3 bases and 4 bases respectively, with 13 bases between them. Germline CDR1 reads SGHNT; CDR2 reads YYREEE (reference sequence). The CDR3 is 14 amino acids.

The chain is built from TRBV10-3 and TRBJ2-7, with 9 bases that match TRBD1. V was pared by 6 bases and J by 3 bases, with 0 bases of the junction left unmatched. CDR3 length: 12 residues. Germline loops: CDR1 ENHRY, CDR2 SYGVKD. The CDR3 is CAIRGQGYEQYF. DNA of the CDR3: TGTGCCATCAGGGGACAGGGCTACGAGCAGTACTTC.

This chain connects TRBV9 to TRBJ1-1, with 7 bases fitting TRBD1. CDR1 is SGDLS and CDR2 is YYNGEE in the germline V gene. The CDR3 spans 15 residues. The ends lost 2 bases at V and 4 bases at J; junction bases unmatched: 8. CDR3 sequence (DNA): TGTGCCAGCAGCGTTTACAGGGGTGACGGCACTGAAGCTTTCTTT. This encodes CASSVYRGDGTEAFF.

This clone appeared once. This chain links TRBV7-6 with TRBJ2-1, with TRBD2 matching over 12 bases. The CDR3 sequence is 19 residues long. The V segment lost 2 bases and the J segment 2 bases; nucleotides outside the gene matches: 10. The germline gives CDR1 SGHVS, CDR2 FNYEAQ. CDR3 bases: TGTGCCAGCAGCTTACGGACTAGCGGGATTGTTGGGACCTACAATGAGCAGTTCTTC. This encodes CASSLRTSGIVGTYNEQFF.

This clone came up a few times. This rearrangement joins TRBV21-1 to TRBJ1-2; TRBD1, as called in the table, went unchecked against the DNA. TRBV21-1 is a recognized pseudogene. The CDR3 contains 13 residues. DNA for the CDR3: TGTGCCAGCAGCACTTCGTCGACATACGGCTACACCTTC. Translated: CASSTSSTYGYTF.

This clone was seen just once. The chain combines TRBV9 with TRBJ1-1; D is ambiguous. This CDR3 has 14 residues. Trimming took 0 bases from V and 1 from J, leaving 7 bases between them. Per germline, CDR1 SGDLS and CDR2 YYNGEE. The CDR3 DNA reads as TGTGCCAGCAGCGTAGTTGCGGGGAACACTGAAGCTTTCTTT. Translation gives CASSVVAGNTEAFF.

On this clone itself: In the same sample, other DNA sequences code for this CDR3. The V gene is TRBV18, the J gene TRBJ1-2; no clear D. The germline gives CDR1 KGHSH, CDR2 LQKENI. V was clipped by 6 bases and J by 4 bases, with 6 bases between them. The CDR3 extends over 11 amino acids. The CDR3 DNA reads as TGTGCCAGCTCCCTTTCCTATGGCTACACCTTC. Translating gives CASSLSYGYTF. Full variable domain (rest looked up from reference TRBV18 and TRBJ1-2): NAGVMQNPRHLVRRRGQEARLRCSPMKGHSHVYWYRQLPEEGLKFMVYLQKENIIDESGMPKERFSAEFPKEGPSILRIQQVVRGDSAAYFCASSLSYGYTFGSGTRLTVV.

Only one count was recorded for this clone. The chain is built from TRBV28 and TRBJ2-7; the match to TRBD1 covers 7 bases. The CDR3 spans 12 residues. Germline CDR1 is MDHEN and CDR2 is SYDVKM. After removal of 6 bases from V and 5 bases from J, the junction contained 4 bases not matched to a gene. The chain's CDR3 is CASSLRGNEQYF. In DNA form, the CDR3 reads TGTGCCAGCAGCCTCAGGGGGAACGAGCAGTACTTC.

The rearrangement joins TRBV11-3 to TRBJ2-7; no clear D. Between the trimmed V and J ends, which lost 0 bases and 6 bases, there was a span of 9 bases. The CDR3 spans 13 residues. CDR1 and CDR2 from the germline V gene are SGHNT and YENEEA. CDR3 amino acids: CASSLERRGEQYF. The CDR3 coding sequence is TGTGCCAGCAGCTTAGAAAGGAGAGGCGAGCAGTACTTC.

The chain links TRBV30 to TRBJ2-1, with D possibly matching TRBD2 (6 bases). Trimming left V 0 bases short and J 8 bases short, with 11 bases between. The CDR3 contains 13 residues. Germline CDR1 reads GTSNPN; CDR2 reads SVGIG (reference sequence). The CDR3 here is CAWSVEGWHEQFF. CDR3 nucleotides: TGTGCCTGGAGTGTGGAGGGGTGGCATGAGCAGTTCTTC.

The chain couples TRBV9 to TRBJ2-5, with 8 bases aligning to TRBD1. CDR3 size: 14 residues. Trimming at V came to 3 bases and at J to 5 bases, leaving 6 bases not matched to a gene. Germline values: CDR1 SGDLS, CDR2 YYNGEE. CDR3 loop: CASSATGAGETQYF. CDR3 nucleotides: TGTGCCAGCAGCGCGACAGGGGCCGGGGAGACCCAGTACTTC.

The chain employs TRBV4-3 and TRBJ2-3; TRBD1 matches 7 bases. There are 14 residues in the CDR3. V lost 4 bases and J lost 0; bases outside the gene matches: 1. In germline, CDR1 is LGHNA, CDR2 YSLEER. CDR3 region: CASSRDSSTDTQYF. DNA of the CDR3: TGCGCCAGCAGCCGGGACAGTAGCACAGATACGCAGTATTTT.

This clone occurred once. V is TRBV9 and J is TRBJ2-1; 10 bases map to TRBD2. Germline CDR1 is SGDLS and CDR2 is YYNGEE. CDR3 length: 17 residues. The J segment lost 6 bases and the V segment lost 3 bases, leaving 12 bases of the junction unmatched. Here the CDR3 reads CASSGPRASGGSNEQFF. The CDR3 DNA reads TGTGCCAGCAGCGGCCCTAGGGCTAGCGGGGGTAGCAATGAGCAGTTCTTC.

This chain links TRBV28 with TRBJ1-3, with 9 nucleotides matching TRBD1. This CDR3 has 16 amino acids. V was clipped by 9 bases and J by 4 bases; unmatched bases: 13. Germline V gene data show CDR1 as MDHEN and CDR2 as SYDVKM. The CDR3 loop is CASTTATGGAGNTIYF. Written as DNA, the CDR3 is TGTGCCAGTACGACCGCGACAGGGGGGGCGGGAAACACCATATATTTT.

The CDR3 DNA sequence: TGTGCCAGCAGTTTTCGACAACTCCCATATGGCTACACCTTC. This encodes CASSFRQLPYGYTF. The V call is TRBV6-5, the J call TRBJ1-2; D is undetermined. Germline loops: CDR1 MNHEY, CDR2 SVGAGI. V shed 4 bases and J shed 5 bases, with 14 bases lying between them. The CDR3 is made up of 14 amino acids.

This chain links TRBV28 with TRBJ2-5; 7 bases are a match to TRBD1. J lost 11 bases, V lost 2 bases, and 5 bases had no gene match. CDR1 is MDHEN and CDR2 is SYDVKM in the germline V gene. The length of the CDR3 is 12 residues. DNA for the CDR3: TGTGCCAGCAGTTTAAGGGGGCTGGAACAGTACTTC. It specifies CASSLRGLEQYF.

The chain couples TRBV27 to TRBJ2-2; 7 nucleotides align to TRBD1. Trimming at V came to 4 bases and at J to 2 bases, leaving 7 bases not matched to a gene. The germline gives CDR1 MNHEY, CDR2 SMNVEV (reference sequence). There are 16 residues in the CDR3. CDR3 nucleotide sequence: TGTGCCAGCAGTTCCGGGGACAGTATAAACACCGGGGAGCTGTTTTTT. This translates into CASSSGDSINTGELFF.

V and J are TRBV4-2 and TRBJ1-4; maybe TRBD1 (6 bases). This CDR3 is built from 17 residues. Germline CDR1 reads LGHNA; CDR2 reads YNFKEQ. The V and J ends lost 1 base and 8 bases respectively, with 20 bases between them. The CDR3 DNA sequence: TGTGCCAGCAGCCAAGGCGCATGGGGGCTAACGGGGGAAAAACTGTTTTTT. Protein product: CASSQGAWGLTGEKLFF.

The chain is built from TRBV6-1 and TRBJ1-2, with D possibly TRBD1 on 6 matching bases. CDR3 size: 13 residues. V lost 5 bases to trimming and J lost 2 bases, with 9 bases between them. Germline-derived CDR1 and CDR2 are MNHNS and SASEGT. CDR3 sequence: CASSRGGNYGYTF. In nucleotides, the CDR3 is TGTGCCAGCAGTAGGGGGGGGAACTATGGCTACACCTTC.

V and J are TRBV5-1 and TRBJ1-3, with 7 bases matching TRBD1. Germline loops: CDR1 SGHRS, CDR2 YFSETQ. CDR3 size: 15 residues. Losses at the gene ends were 0 bases for V and 0 bases for J; bases not matched to a gene: 0. DNA for the CDR3: TGCGCCAGCAGCTTGGGGGACAGCTCTGGAAACACCATATATTTT. It encodes CASSLGDSSGNTIYF.

The chain employs TRBV7-2 and TRBJ2-5; unclear D gene. V was shortened by 5 bases and J by 4 bases, with 20 bases between the two germline ends. The CDR3 contains 16 residues. Germline CDR1 and CDR2: SGHTA and FQGNSA. The CDR3, as DNA: TGTGCCAGCAGCCCTACGACATTTTTCGCAGGAGAGACCCAGTACTTC. Protein sequence: CASSPTTFFAGETQYF.

Turning to this clone: A read error may account for a junction end that differs from germline. V is TRBV30 and J is TRBJ2-6, with D possibly TRBD2 on 6 matching bases. CDR1 and CDR2 from the germline V gene are GTSNPN and SVGIG (reference sequence). There are 16 residues in the CDR3. Here the CDR3 reads CAWSGADYSGANGLTF. The DNA of the CDR3 is TGTGCCTGGAGTGGGGCGGACTACTCTGGGGCCAACGGCCTGACTTTC.